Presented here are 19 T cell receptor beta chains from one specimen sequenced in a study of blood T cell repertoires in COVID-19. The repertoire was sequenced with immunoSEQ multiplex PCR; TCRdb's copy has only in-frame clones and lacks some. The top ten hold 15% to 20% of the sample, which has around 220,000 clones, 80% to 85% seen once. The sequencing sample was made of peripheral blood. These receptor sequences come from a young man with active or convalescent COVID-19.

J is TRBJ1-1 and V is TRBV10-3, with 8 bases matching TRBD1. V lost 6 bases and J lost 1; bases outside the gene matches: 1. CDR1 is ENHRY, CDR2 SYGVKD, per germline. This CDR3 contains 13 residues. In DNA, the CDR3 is TGTGCCATCAGGACAGGGGAGAACACTGAAGCTTTCTTT. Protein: CAIRTGENTEAFF.

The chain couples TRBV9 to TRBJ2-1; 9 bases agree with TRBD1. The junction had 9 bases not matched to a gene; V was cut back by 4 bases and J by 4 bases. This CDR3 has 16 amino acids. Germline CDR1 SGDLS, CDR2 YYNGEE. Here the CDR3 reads CASSLRQGDSYNEQFF. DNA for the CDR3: TGTGCCAGCAGCCTTCGACAGGGGGATTCATACAATGAGCAGTTCTTC.

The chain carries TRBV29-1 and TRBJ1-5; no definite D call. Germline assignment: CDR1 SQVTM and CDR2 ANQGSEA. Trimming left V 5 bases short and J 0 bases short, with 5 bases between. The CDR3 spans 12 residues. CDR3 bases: TGCAGCGTTTGGAGTAGCAATCAGCCCCAGCATTTT. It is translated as CSVWSSNQPQHF.

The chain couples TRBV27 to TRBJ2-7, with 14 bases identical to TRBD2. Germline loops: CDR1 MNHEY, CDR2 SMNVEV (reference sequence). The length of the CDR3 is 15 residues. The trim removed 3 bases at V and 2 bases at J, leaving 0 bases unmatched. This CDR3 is CASSLTSGRAYEQYF. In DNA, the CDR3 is TGTGCCAGCAGTTTGACTAGCGGGAGGGCCTACGAGCAGTACTTC.

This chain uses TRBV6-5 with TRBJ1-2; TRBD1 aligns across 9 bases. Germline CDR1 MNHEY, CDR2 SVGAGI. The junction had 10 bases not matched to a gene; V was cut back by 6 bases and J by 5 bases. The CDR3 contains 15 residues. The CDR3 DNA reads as TGTGCCAGCAGACCCCCGGGACAGGGAAGATATGGCTACACCTTC. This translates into CASRPPGQGRYGYTF.

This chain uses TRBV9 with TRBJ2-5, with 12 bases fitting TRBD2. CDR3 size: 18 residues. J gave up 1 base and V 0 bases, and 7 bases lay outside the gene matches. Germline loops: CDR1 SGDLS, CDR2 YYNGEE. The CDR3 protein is CASSVAGGLAGTQETQYF. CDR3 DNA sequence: TGTGCCAGCAGCGTAGCTGGCGGACTAGCGGGAACCCAAGAGACCCAGTACTTC.

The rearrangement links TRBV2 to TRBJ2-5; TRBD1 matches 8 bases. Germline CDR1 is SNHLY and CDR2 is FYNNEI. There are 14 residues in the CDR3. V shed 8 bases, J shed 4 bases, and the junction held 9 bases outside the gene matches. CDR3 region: CASLRDRSGETQYF. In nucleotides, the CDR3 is TGTGCCAGCCTCCGGGACAGGAGCGGAGAGACCCAGTACTTC.

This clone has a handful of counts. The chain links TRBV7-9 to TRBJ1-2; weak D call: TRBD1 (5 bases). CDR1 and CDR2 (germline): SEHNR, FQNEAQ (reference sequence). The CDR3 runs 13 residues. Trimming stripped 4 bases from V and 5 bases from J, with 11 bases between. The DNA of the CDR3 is TGTGCCAGCAGCTCCATCGACAGATATGGCTACACCTTC. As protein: CASSSIDRYGYTF.

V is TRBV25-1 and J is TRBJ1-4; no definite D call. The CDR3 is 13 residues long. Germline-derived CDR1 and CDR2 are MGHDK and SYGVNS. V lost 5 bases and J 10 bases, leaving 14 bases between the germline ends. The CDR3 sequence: CASSNRYAGKLFF. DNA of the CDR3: TGTGCCAGCAGTAATCGGTACGCAGGAAAACTGTTTTTT.

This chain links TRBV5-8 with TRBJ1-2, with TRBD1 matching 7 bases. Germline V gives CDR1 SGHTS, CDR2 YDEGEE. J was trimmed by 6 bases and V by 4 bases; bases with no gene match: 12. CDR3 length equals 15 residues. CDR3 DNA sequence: TGTGCCAGCAGCCCTTCCTATTGGCAGGGGGATGGCTACACCTTC. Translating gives CASSPSYWQGDGYTF.

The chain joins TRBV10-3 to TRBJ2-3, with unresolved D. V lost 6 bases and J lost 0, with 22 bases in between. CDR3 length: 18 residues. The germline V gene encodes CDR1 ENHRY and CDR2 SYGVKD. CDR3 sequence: CAISGDPVVSTSTDTQYF. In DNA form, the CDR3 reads TGTGCCATCAGCGGAGACCCAGTTGTTTCTACTAGCACAGATACGCAGTATTTT.

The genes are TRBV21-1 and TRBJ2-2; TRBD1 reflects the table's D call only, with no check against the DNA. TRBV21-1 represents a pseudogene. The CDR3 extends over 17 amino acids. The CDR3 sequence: CASSKKGPRPLTGELFF. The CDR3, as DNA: TGTGCCAGCAGCAAAAAGGGGCCACGGCCACTCACCGGGGAGCTGTTTTTT.

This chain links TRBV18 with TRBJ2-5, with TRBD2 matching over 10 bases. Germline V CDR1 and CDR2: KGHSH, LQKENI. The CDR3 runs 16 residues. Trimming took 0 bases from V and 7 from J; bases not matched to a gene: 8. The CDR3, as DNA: TGTGCCAGCTCACCACCGGGTCAGCGGGGGGGCACGACCCAGTACTTC. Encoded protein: CASSPPGQRGGTTQYF. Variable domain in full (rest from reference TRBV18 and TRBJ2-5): NAGVMQNPRHLVRRRGQEARLRCSPMKGHSHVYWYRQLPEEGLKFMVYLQKENIIDESGMPKERFSAEFPKEGPSILRIQQVVRGDSAAYFCASSPPGQRGGTTQYFGPGTRLLVL.

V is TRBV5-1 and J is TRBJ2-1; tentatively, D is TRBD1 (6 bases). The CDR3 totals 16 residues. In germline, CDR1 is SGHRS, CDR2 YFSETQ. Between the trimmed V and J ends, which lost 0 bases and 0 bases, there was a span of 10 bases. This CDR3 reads CASSLEGTFSYNEQFF. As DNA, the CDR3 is TGCGCCAGCAGCTTGGAAGGGACATTCTCCTACAATGAGCAGTTCTTC. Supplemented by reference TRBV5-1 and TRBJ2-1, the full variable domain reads KAGVTQTPRYLIKTRGQQVTLSCSPISGHRSVSWYQQTPGQGLQFLFEYFSETQRNKGNFPGRFSGRQFSNSRSEMNVSTLELGDSALYLCASSLEGTFSYNEQFFGPGTRLTVL.

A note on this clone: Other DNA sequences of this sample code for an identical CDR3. Written as DNA, the CDR3 is TGTGCCAGCAGCTTGGGGGGCGGGAGCTCCTACGAGCAGTACTTC. It encodes CASSLGGGSSYEQYF. This chain joins TRBV5-6 and TRBJ2-7; 7 bases agree with TRBD2. Trimming cost V 0 bases and J 0 bases; bases outside gene matches: 3. Per the germline V gene, CDR1 is SGHDT and CDR2 is YYEEEE. This CDR3 has 15 residues. Combining the CDR3 with reference TRBV5-6 and TRBJ2-7 gives the whole variable domain DAGVTQSPTHLIKTRGQQVTLRCSPKSGHDTVSWYQQALGQGPQFIFQYYEEEERQRGNFPDRFSGHQFPNYSSELNVNALLLGDSALYLCASSLGGGSSYEQYFGPGTRLTVT.

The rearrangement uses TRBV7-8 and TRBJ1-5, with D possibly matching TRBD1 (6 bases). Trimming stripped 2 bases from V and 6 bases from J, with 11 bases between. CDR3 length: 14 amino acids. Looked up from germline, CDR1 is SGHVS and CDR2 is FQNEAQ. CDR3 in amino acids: CASSLMWGPQPQHF. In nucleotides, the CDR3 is TGTGCCAGCAGCTTAATGTGGGGGCCTCAGCCCCAGCATTTT. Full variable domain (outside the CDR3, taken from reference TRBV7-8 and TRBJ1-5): GAGVSQSPRYKVAKRGQDVALRCDPISGHVSLFWYQQALGQGPEFLTYFQNEAQLDKSGLPSDRFFAERPEGSVSTLKIQRTQQEDSAVYLCASSLMWGPQPQHFGDGTRLSIL.

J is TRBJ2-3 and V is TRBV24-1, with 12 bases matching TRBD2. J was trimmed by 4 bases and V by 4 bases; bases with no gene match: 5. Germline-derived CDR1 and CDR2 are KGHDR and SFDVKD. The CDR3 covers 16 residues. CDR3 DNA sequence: TGTGCCACCAGTGAAAGGACTAGCGGGATCCCAGATACGCAGTATTTT. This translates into CATSERTSGIPDTQYF.

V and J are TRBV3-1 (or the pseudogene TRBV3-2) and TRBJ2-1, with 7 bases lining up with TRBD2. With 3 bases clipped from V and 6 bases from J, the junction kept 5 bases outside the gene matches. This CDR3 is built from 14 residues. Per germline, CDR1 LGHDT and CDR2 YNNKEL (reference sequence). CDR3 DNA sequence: TGTGCCAGCAGCCAGCCCCTAGCGGTCAATGAGCAGTTCTTC. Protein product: CASSQPLAVNEQFF.

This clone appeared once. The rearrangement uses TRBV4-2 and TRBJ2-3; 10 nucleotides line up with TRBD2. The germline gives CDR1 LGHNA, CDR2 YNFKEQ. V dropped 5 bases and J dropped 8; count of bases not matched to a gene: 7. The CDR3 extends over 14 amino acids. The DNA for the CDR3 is TGTGCCAGCAGCGAAGCGGGGGGGCCGTCTACGCAGTATTTT. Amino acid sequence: CASSEAGGPSTQYF.